This T cell receptor (beta chain) derives from a study of OX40 agonist ivuxolimab in advanced cancers. This clone was recorded a few times. Profiled with immunoSEQ multiplex PCR; TCRdb holds only in-frame clones, not every one. The repertoire holds tens of thousands of clones, with roughly 80% as singletons. The CDR3 runs to 13 residues. Germline CDR1 SNHLY, CDR2 FYNNEI. The germline V and J ends were trimmed by 6 bases and 4 bases, with 10 bases remaining between them. The source was CD4+ or CD8+ T cells sorted from blood, collected in a trial of the OX40 agonist ivuxolimab. This receptor was obtained from an adult with an advanced solid tumor such as melanoma, head and neck, liver or kidney cancer. J is TRBJ1-5 and V is TRBV2; D is unclear. CDR3 sequence: CASSVDRNQPQHF. CDR3 DNA sequence: TGTGCCAGCAGCGTGGATCGGAATCAGCCCCAGCATTTT.